These 7 T cell receptor beta chains came from one sample sequenced in a study of read filtering for tumor transcriptome and immune sequencing. From 400 to 450 ng of RNA, a library with molecular barcoded alpha/delta and beta/gamma adaptors was made. TCRdb ran MiXCR on the reads and lists one entry per CDR3 protein. The table includes 94,000 or so distinct CDR3 sequences, about 12% detected once. The sequenced sample was a population of CD138-negative cells sorted from bone marrow. These receptors all come from a donor over 35 with multiple myeloma.

This clonotype was counted ten times or more. The gene calls are TRBV5-1 and TRBJ2-1, with 7 bases matching TRBD2. The CDR3 extends over 15 amino acids. CDR1 SGHRS and CDR2 YFSETQ come from the germline V gene. V shed 1 base, J shed 5 bases, and the junction held 6 bases outside the gene matches. The CDR3 reads CASSLQAGMNNEQFF. CDR3 bases: TGCGCCAGCAGCTTGCAAGCGGGGATGAACAATGAGCAGTTCTTC.

There are many counts of this clonotype. This chain links TRBV4-1 with TRBJ1-4, with 8 bases fitting TRBD1. CDR1 and CDR2 (germline): MGHRA, YSYEKL. V gave up 3 bases and J gave up 7 bases; unmatched junction bases: 7. The CDR3 contains 15 residues. The CDR3 DNA follows: TGCGCCAGCAGCCAGGGGACAGGTTTCGGTGAAAAACTGTTTTTT. Translation: CASSQGTGFGEKLFF.

This clonotype was recorded many times. The chain couples TRBV28 to TRBJ2-1, with 12 bases lining up with TRBD2. Germline V lookup: CDR1 MDHEN, CDR2 SYDVKM. CDR3 length equals 16 residues. The V gene end was trimmed by 2 bases and the J gene end by 1 base; junction bases not matched to a gene: 0. CDR3 in amino acids: CASSLTSGRSYNEQFF. CDR3 in DNA: TGTGCCAGCAGTTTAACTAGCGGGAGGTCCTACAATGAGCAGTTCTTC.

This clonotype appeared a single time. The chain employs TRBV7-9 and TRBJ2-6, with D unresolved. The CDR3 loop spans 15 amino acids. Germline V CDR1 and CDR2: SEHNR, FQNEAQ (reference sequence). The V end was cut by 1 base, the J end by 2 bases, with 6 bases between. CDR3: CASSLDGPGANVLTF. CDR3 in DNA: TGTGCCAGCAGCTTAGACGGGCCTGGGGCCAACGTCCTGACTTTC.

This clonotype occurred a few times. This chain connects TRBV29-1 to TRBJ2-2, with TRBD1 matching over 9 bases. There are 14 residues in the CDR3. Germline loops: CDR1 SQVTM, CDR2 ANQGSEA. V trimming: 1 base; J trimming: 6 bases; junction bases outside the gene matches: 3. The CDR3 loop is CSVEGTGESGELFF. For the CDR3, the DNA is TGCAGCGTTGAAGGGACAGGGGAATCCGGGGAGCTGTTTTTT.

This clonotype occurred many times. V and J are TRBV6-1 and TRBJ2-3; a possible D gene is TRBD1 (6 bases). CDR3 length: 15 amino acids. Germline V gives CDR1 MNHNS, CDR2 SASEGT. V lost 6 bases to trimming and J lost 0 bases, with 13 bases between them. CDR3 loop: CASSLDRASTDTQYF. The DNA for the CDR3 is TGTGCCAGCAGCCTGGACAGAGCTAGCACAGATACGCAGTATTTT.

This clonotype was detected ten times or more. The V and J genes are TRBV24-1 and TRBJ2-1; D remains unclear. Trimming cost V 7 bases and J 6 bases, with 12 bases left between them. Germline V CDR1 and CDR2: KGHDR, SFDVKD. The CDR3 has 13 residues. CDR3 nucleotides: TGTGCCACCAGCGATCGGTCAACCAATGAGCAGTTCTTC. Translation gives CATSDRSTNEQFF.